This T cell receptor beta chain was retrieved from a study of T-cell memory formation after mild COVID-19. Notes on the study in general: Pre-infection memory contained some responding clones, which suggested that cross-reactive memory had joined. Whereas later expanders leaned CD4+, clones contracting day 15 to 85 showed a balanced CD4/CD8 makeup.

Per germline, CDR1 DFQATT and CDR2 SNEGSKA (reference sequence). Between the trimmed V and J ends, which lost 3 bases and 3 bases, there was a span of 14 bases. This CDR3 region has 14 residues. The authors produced TCR alpha and TCR beta cDNA libraries with sample barcodes and UMIs by 5'RACE using constant-segment primers. TCRdb re-analysed the 5' RACE reads in MiXCR, keeping a single row per CDR3 protein. The sample lists about 390,000 distinct CDR3 sequences; 16% were seen once. This clonotype was found a few times. Antigen specificity is unknown. V is TRBV20-1 and J is TRBJ1-1, with D possibly TRBD1 on 5 matching bases. Source material: PBMCs or a T cell subset sorted from them (not recorded which). The receptor was isolated from a man younger than 30 who had mild COVID-19 (a few samples of this study predate the infection). Cell type and time point are not known. Here the CDR3 reads CSASGTGKDTEAFF. The CDR3, as DNA: TGCAGTGCTAGTGGCACAGGAAAGGACACTGAAGCTTTCTTT.